This TCR beta chain was sequenced for a study of CD8 T cells in ankylosing spondylitis. Whole-study results and caveats: Characteristic of ankylosing spondylitis blood, it appeared, was a TCR beta motif comprising roughly eight highly homologous variants. Researchers reportedly found disease-linked clones significantly enriched in matched ankylosing spondylitis synovial fluid.

Quantitative 5'-RACE with molecular barcodes was used to make the TCR beta libraries. TCRdb ran MiXCR on the 5' RACE reads and lists one entry per CDR3 protein. The sample comprises approximately 260,000 distinct CDR3 sequences, roughly 8.6% of which are singletons, and approximately 6.2% rests with the top ten. Trimming stripped 5 bases from V and 4 bases from J, with 5 bases between. CDR1 LNHDA and CDR2 SQIVND come from the germline V gene (reference sequence). The CDR3 totals 12 residues. The sample holds a few counts of this clonotype. Its specificity is unknown. Sequencing was performed on blood, either unsorted or a sorted T cell fraction (not recorded which). The receptor was isolated from a male donor with ankylosing spondylitis or in good health (not recorded which). The chain employs TRBV19 and TRBJ2-2; no reliable D call. The CDR3 sequence: CASSVLTGELFF. CDR3 nucleotides: TGTGCCAGTAGTGTTCTCACCGGGGAGCTGTTTTTT.